This T cell receptor beta chain was profiled in a study of T cell repertoires in cytomegalovirus infection. TCRdb recomputed calls from the reads with MiXCR, one row per CDR3 protein. The sample has roughly 230,000 distinct CDR3 sequences, 10% to 15% seen once. V lost 7 bases, J lost 7 bases, and 13 bases lay in between. Germline values: CDR1 SQVTM, CDR2 ANQGSEA. The CDR3 sequence is 11 residues long. This clonotype was counted only a few times. The origin of this receptor is a human donor in good health (CMV status not recorded). Some clones in this sample may be carry-over from other donors' samples. The chain recombines TRBV29-1 with TRBJ2-5; D might be TRBD2 (7 bases). The material sequenced was PBMCs. This CDR3 reads CSELRGATQYF. The DNA of the CDR3 is TGCAGCGAATTACGGGGGGCGACCCAGTACTTC.